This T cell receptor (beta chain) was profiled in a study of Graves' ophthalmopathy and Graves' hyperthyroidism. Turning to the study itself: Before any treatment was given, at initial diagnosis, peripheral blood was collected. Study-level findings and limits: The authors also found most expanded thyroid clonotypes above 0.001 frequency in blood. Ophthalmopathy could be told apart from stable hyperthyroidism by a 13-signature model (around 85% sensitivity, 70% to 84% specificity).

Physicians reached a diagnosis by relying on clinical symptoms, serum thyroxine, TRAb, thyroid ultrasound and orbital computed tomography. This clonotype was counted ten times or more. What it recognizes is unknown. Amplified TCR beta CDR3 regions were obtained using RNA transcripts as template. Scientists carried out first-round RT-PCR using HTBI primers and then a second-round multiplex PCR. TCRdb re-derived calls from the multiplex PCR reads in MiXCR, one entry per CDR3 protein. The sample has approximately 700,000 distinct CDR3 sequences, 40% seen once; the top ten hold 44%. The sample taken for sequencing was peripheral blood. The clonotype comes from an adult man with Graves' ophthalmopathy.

CDR3 sequence: CASSAATEAFF. In DNA, the CDR3 is TGTGCCAGCAGCGCAGCTACTGAAGCTTTCTTT. V usage is TRBV7-9 and J usage is TRBJ1-1, with unresolved D. CDR3 length equals 11 residues. The V end was cut by 5 bases, the J end by 5 bases, with 6 bases between. Germline V gene lookup returns CDR1 SEHNR and CDR2 FQNEAQ (reference sequence).